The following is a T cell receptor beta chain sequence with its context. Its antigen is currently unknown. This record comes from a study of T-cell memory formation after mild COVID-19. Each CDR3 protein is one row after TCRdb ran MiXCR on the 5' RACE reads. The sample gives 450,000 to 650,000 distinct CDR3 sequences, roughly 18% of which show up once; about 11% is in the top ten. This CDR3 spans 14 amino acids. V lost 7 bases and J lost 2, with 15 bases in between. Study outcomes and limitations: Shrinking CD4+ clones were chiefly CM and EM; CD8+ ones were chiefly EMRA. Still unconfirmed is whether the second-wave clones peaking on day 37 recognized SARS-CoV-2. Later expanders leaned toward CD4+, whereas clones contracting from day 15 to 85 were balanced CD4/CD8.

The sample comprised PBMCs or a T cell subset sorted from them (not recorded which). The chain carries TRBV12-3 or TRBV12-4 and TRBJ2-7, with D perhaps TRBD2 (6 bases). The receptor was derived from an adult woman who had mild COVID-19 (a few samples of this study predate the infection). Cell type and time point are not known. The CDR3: CASTGGQGAYEQYF. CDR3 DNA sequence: TGTGCCAGCACCGGAGGGCAGGGAGCCTACGAGCAGTACTTC.